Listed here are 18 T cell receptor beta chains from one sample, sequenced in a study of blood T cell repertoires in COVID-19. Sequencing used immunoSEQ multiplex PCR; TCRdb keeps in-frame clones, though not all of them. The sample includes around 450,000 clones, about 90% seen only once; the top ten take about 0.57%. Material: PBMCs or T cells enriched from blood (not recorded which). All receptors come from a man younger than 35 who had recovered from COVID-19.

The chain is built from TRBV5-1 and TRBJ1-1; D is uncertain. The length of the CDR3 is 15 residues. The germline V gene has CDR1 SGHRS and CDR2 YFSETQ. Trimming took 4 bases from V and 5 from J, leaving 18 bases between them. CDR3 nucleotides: TGCGCCAGCAGCCCGAACGGCGGGGTGGGGACTGAAGCTTTCTTT. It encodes CASSPNGGVGTEAFF.

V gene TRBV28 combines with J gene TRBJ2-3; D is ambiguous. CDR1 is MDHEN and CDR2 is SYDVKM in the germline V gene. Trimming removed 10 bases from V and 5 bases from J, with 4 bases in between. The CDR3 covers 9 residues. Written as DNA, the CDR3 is TGTGCCACCGGAGATACGCAGTATTTT. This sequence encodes CATGDTQYF.

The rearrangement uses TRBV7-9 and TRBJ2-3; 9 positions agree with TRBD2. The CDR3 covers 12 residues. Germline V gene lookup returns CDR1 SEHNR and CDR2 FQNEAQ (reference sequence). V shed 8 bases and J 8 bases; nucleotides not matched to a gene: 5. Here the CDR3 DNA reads TGTGCCAGCGCGGGGGGGCCAGGTACGCAGTATTTT. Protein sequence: CASAGGPGTQYF.

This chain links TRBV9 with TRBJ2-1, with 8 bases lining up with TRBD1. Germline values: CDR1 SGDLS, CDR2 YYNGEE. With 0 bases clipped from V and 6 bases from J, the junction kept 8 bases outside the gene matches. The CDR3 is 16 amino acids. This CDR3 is CASSVAGQGTSNEQFF. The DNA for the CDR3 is TGTGCCAGCAGCGTAGCAGGACAGGGTACGTCCAATGAGCAGTTCTTC.

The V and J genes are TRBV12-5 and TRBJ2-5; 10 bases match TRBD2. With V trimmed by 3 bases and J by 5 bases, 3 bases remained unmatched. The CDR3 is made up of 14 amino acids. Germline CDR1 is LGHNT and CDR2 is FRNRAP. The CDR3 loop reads CASGFSAGGETQYF. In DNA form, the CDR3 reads TGTGCTAGTGGTTTTTCAGCGGGAGGGGAGACCCAGTACTTC.

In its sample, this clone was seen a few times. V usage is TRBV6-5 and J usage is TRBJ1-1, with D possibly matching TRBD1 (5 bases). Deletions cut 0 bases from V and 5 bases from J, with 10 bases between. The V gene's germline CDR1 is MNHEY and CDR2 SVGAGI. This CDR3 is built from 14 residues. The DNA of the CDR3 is TGTGCCAGCAGTTACTCACCAGGGCAAACTGAAGCTTTCTTT. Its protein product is CASSYSPGQTEAFF.

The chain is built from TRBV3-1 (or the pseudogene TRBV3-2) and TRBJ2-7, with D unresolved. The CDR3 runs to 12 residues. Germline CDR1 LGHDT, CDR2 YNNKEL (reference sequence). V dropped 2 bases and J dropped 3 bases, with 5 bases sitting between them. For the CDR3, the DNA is TGTGCCAGCAGCCAATCTCGCTACGAGCAGTACTTC. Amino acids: CASSQSRYEQYF.

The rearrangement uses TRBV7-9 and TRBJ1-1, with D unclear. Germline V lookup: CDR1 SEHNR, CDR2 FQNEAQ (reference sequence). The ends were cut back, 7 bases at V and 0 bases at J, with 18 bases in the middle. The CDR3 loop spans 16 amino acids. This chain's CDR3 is CASIELMGLLNTEAFF. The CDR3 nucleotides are TGTGCCAGCATCGAACTGATGGGCCTGCTGAACACTGAAGCTTTCTTT.

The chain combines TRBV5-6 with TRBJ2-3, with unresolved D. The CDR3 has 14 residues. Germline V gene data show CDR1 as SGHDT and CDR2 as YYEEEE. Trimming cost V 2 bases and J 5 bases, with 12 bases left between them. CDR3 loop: CASSLWLSIDTQYF. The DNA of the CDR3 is TGTGCCAGCAGCTTATGGCTTTCCATAGATACGCAGTATTTT.

CDR3 sequence (DNA): TGTGCCTGGAGTGGGGGACTAGCGCTTAGCACAGATACGCAGTATTTT. Translated: CAWSGGLALSTDTQYF. V and J are TRBV30 and TRBJ2-3, with 10 bases identical to TRBD2. The CDR3 has 16 residues. J was trimmed by 0 bases and V by 1 base; bases with no gene match: 4. Germline CDR1 and CDR2: GTSNPN and SVGIG (reference sequence).

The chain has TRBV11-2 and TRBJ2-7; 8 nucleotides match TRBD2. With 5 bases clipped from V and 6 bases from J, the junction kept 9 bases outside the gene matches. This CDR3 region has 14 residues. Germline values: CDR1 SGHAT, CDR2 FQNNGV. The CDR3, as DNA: TGTGCCAGCAGCAAGGTGACTAGCGCAGGCGAGCAGTACTTC. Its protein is CASSKVTSAGEQYF. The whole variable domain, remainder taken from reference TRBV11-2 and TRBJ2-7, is EAGVAQSPRYKIIEKRQSVAFWCNPISGHATLYWYQQILGQGPKLLIQFQNNGVVDDSQLPKDRFSAERLKGVDSTLKIQPAKLEDSAVYLCASSKVTSAGEQYFGPGTRLTVT.

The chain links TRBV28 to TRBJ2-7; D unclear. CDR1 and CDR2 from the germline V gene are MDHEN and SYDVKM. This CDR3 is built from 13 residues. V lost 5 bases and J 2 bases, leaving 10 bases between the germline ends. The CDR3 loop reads CASSPPKPYEQYF. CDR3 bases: TGTGCCAGCAGTCCCCCGAAGCCCTACGAGCAGTACTTC.

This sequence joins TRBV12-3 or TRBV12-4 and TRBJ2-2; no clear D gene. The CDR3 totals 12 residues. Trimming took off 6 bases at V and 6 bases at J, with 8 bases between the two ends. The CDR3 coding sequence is TGTGCCAGCAGCCTCGCGGCCGGGGAGCTGTTTTTT. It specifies CASSLAAGELFF.

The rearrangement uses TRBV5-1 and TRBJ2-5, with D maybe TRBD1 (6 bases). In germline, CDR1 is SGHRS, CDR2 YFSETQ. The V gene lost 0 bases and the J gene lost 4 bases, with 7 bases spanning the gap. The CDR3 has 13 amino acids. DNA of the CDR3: TGCGCCAGCAGCTTGGACAGGGTAGAGACCCAGTACTTC. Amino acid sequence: CASSLDRVETQYF.

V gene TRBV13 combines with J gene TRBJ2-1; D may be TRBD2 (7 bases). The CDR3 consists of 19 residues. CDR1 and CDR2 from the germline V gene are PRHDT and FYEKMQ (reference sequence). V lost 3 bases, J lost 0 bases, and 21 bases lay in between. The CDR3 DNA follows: TGTGCCAGCAGCTTTCGCGGGGGCCGAAAACCCGGCTCCTACAATGAGCAGTTCTTC. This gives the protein CASSFRGGRKPGSYNEQFF.

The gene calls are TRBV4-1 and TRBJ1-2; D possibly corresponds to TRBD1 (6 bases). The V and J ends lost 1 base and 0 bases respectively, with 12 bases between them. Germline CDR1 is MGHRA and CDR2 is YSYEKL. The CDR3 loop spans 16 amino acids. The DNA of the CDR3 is TGCGCCAGCAGCCAAGGTTGGACAGTTACTAACTATGGCTACACCTTC. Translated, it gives CASSQGWTVTNYGYTF.

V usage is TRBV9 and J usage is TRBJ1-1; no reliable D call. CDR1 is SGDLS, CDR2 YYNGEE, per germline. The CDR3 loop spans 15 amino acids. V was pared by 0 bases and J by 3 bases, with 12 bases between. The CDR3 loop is CASSVGPREDTEAFF. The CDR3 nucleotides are TGTGCCAGCAGCGTAGGCCCGAGGGAGGACACTGAAGCTTTCTTT.

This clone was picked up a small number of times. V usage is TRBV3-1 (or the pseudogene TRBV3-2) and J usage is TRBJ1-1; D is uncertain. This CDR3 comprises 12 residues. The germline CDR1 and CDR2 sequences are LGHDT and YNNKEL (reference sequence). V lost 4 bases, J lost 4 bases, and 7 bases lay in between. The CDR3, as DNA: TGTGCCAGCAGCCTCGGTGTCACTGAAGCTTTCTTT. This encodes CASSLGVTEAFF.